Here is one T cell receptor (beta chain) with its context. Its antigen is currently unknown. CDR3 size: 13 residues. V was clipped by 5 bases and J by 3 bases, with 9 bases between them. The germline CDR1 and CDR2 sequences are SGHRS and YFSETQ. TCRdb keeps only in-frame clones here, not all; method: immunoSEQ multiplex PCR. Here the sample spans 100,000 to 150,000 clones, just over 90% being singletons. These data belong to a study of T cell responses to AZD1222 COVID-19 vaccine. Broader study findings: Baseline serology detected seropositivity in only six AZD1222 recipients.

This TCR came from an adult who received the AZD1222 COVID-19 vaccine. The sample was peripheral blood, taken 28 days after the second AZD1222 dose. The chain is built from TRBV5-1 and TRBJ1-3; D is uncertain. This chain's CDR3 is CASSEVLGNTIYF. Written as DNA, the CDR3 is TGCGCCAGCAGTGAAGTCCTTGGAAACACCATATATTTT. Together with reference TRBV5-1 and TRBJ1-3, the CDR3 gives the full variable domain: KAGVTQTPRYLIKTRGQQVTLSCSPISGHRSVSWYQQTPGQGLQFLFEYFSETQRNKGNFPGRFSGRQFSNSRSEMNVSTLELGDSALYLCASSEVLGNTIYFGEGSWLTVV.